The rows below give T cell receptor beta chains drawn from one sample of a study of PD-1 blockade in classical Hodgkin lymphoma. Sequenced by immunoSEQ multiplex PCR; TCRdb stores in-frame clones only, minus some. This table holds roughly 77,000 clones, roughly 92% found once. The sample comprised peripheral blood mononuclear cells (PBMCs). The source of these receptors is a human donor with classical Hodgkin lymphoma. Each CDR3 is given with its conserved first and last residue. The D gene is left open where the match is weak. Clone size is shown for a subset of rows, as once, few, many or a class of expanded clone.

D	J	V	size	CDR3	DNA
.	TRBJ1-4	TRBV15	.	CATSRDRVWDEKLFF	TGTGCCACCAGCAGAGACCGGGTTTGGGATGAAAAACTGTTTTTT
TRBD2	TRBJ2-3	TRBV5-4	.	CASSTGLAGDKDTQYF	TGTGCCAGCAGCACCGGACTAGCGGGAGATAAAGATACGCAGTATTTT
.	TRBJ1-2	TRBV29-1	.	CSVPTESGGYTF	TGCAGCGTCCCCACCGAGTCCGGCGGCTACACCTTC
.	TRBJ1-2	TRBV6-6	few	CASSSLVGRAYGYTF	TGTGCCAGCAGTTCTCTTGTGGGACGGGCCTATGGCTACACCTTC
.	TRBJ2-5	TRBV12-2	.	CASRSEGIQYF	TGTGCAAGTCGCTCCGAAGGGATTCAGTACTTC
.	TRBJ1-1	TRBV4-3	once	CASSHGWGRLNTEAFF	TGCGCCAGCAGCCACGGCTGGGGCAGGTTGAACACTGAAGCTTTCTTT
TRBD1	TRBJ1-2	TRBV7-6	.	CASSPQGGVYGYTF	TGTGCCAGCAGCCCCCAGGGGGGAGTCTATGGCTACACCTTC
.	TRBJ2-1	TRBV4-1	.	CASSQNSQENEQFF	TGCGCCAGCAGCCAAAATTCACAGGAGAATGAGCAGTTCTTC
TRBD2	TRBJ2-3	TRBV19	once	CASSTPGRGRGADTQYF	TGTGCCAGTAGTACTCCGGGGCGCGGGAGAGGAGCAGATACGCAGTATTTT
TRBD2	TRBJ2-2	TRBV9	.	CASSGSGGAVDTGELFF	TGTGCCAGCAGCGGGAGCGGGGGGGCCGTTGACACCGGGGAGCTGTTTTTT
.	TRBJ1-5	TRBV7-2	.	CASSLAQGTSQPQHF	TGTGCCAGCAGCTTAGCGCAGGGGACGAGTCAGCCCCAGCATTTT
TRBD1	TRBJ1-5	TRBV2	.	CASQGVQPLGPQHF	TGTGCCAGTCAGGGGGTACAGCCCCTGGGGCCCCAGCATTTT
.	TRBJ2-3	TRBV27	.	CASSLSGFAWVGGTDTQYF	TGTGCCAGCAGTTTATCGGGGTTCGCTTGGGTGGGGGGAACAGATACGCAGTATTTT
.	TRBJ2-3	TRBV10-1	.	CASSELSGAADTQYF	TGCGCCAGCAGTGAGCTTAGTGGGGCGGCAGATACGCAGTATTTT
.	TRBJ2-5	TRBV5-4	.	CASYLKGTETQYF	TGTGCCAGCTATTTGAAGGGGACGGAGACCCAGTACTTC
.	TRBJ2-2	TRBV4-1	.	CASSKLGPSVPGELFF	TGCGCCAGCAGCAAACTGGGTCCTAGCGTCCCCGGGGAGCTGTTTTTT
.	TRBJ1-2	TRBV6-6	.	CASSYGSSNYGYTF	TGTGCCAGCAGTTACGGCAGTTCTAACTATGGCTACACCTTC
.	TRBJ2-1	TRBV6-5	.	CASSYGQLTYNEQFF	TGTGCCAGCAGTTACGGGCAGCTCACCTACAATGAGCAGTTCTTC
.	TRBJ1-5	TRBV6-1	.	CASSEGNQPQHF	TGTGCCAGCAGTGAAGGTAATCAGCCCCAGCATTTT
TRBD1	TRBJ2-2	TRBV4-3	.	CASSQEATGGRTGELFF	TGCGCCAGCAGCCAAGAAGCGACAGGGGGCAGAACCGGGGAGCTGTTTTTT
.	TRBJ1-2	TRBV19	.	CASEPGSNYGYTF	TGTGCCAGCGAACCCGGCTCTAACTATGGCTACACCTTC
.	TRBJ2-2	TRBV5-4	.	CASSIQRGTNTGELFF	TGTGCCAGCAGCATCCAGCGAGGGACCAACACCGGGGAGCTGTTTTTT
.	TRBJ2-3	TRBV6-6	.	CASSYRGTSTDTQYF	TGTGCCAGCAGTTACCGGGGAACTAGCACAGATACGCAGTATTTT
.	TRBJ2-3	TRBV25-1	once	CASSEGFRDTQYF	TGTGCCAGCAGTGAGGGGTTCAGAGATACGCAGTATTTT
.	TRBJ2-7	TRBV28	.	CASKSQGRYEQYF	TGTGCCAGCAAGAGCCAGGGGCGCTACGAGCAGTACTTC
TRBD1	TRBJ1-5	TRBV18	.	CASSPGTGDSNQPQHF	TGTGCCAGCTCACCCGGGACAGGGGATAGCAATCAGCCCCAGCATTTT
.	TRBJ1-2	TRBV5-1	.	CASSAGAGINYGYTF	TGCGCCAGCAGCGCTGGAGCCGGGATTAACTATGGCTACACCTTC
.	TRBJ1-5	TRBV2	.	CASRGAGGNQPQHF	TGTGCCAGCAGGGGGGCCGGCGGCAATCAGCCCCAGCATTTT
TRBD2	TRBJ2-2	TRBV19	.	CASSRLRTSGGPANTGELFF	TGTGCCAGTAGTAGACTACGGACTAGCGGGGGGCCTGCGAACACCGGGGAGCTGTTTTTT
.	TRBJ1-5	TRBV10-3	.	CAISIGTDSNQPQHF	TGTGCCATCAGTATAGGGACCGATAGCAATCAGCCCCAGCATTTT
.	TRBJ1-3	TRBV19	.	CASTGGDSGNTIYF	TGTGCCAGTACTGGAGGGGACTCTGGAAACACCATATATTTT
.	TRBJ1-2	TRBV2	.	CASSPRGGFVYGYTF	TGTGCCAGCAGCCCTAGGGGGGGGTTTGTATATGGCTACACCTTC
TRBD1	TRBJ1-2	TRBV28	.	CASSRGGQGAYGYTF	TGTGCCAGCAGCCGAGGTGGACAGGGCGCCTATGGCTACACCTTC
TRBD1	TRBJ2-7	TRBV27	few	CASSDWTGLTYEQYF	TGTGCCAGCAGTGACTGGACAGGGCTAACCTACGAGCAGTACTTC
TRBD1	TRBJ1-6	TRBV2	.	CASRTGQPNSPLHF	TGTGCCAGCAGGACGGGACAGCCTAATTCACCCCTCCACTTT
.	TRBJ1-5	TRBV6-6	once	CASFGNNQPQHF	TGTGCCAGCTTCGGCAACAATCAGCCCCAGCATTTT
.	TRBJ2-2	TRBV9	.	CASSVRGEVNTGELFF	TGTGCCAGCAGCGTAAGAGGGGAAGTGAACACCGGGGAGCTGTTTTTT
.	TRBJ1-2	TRBV28	.	CASSSRKNYGYTF	TGTGCCAGCAGTTCCCGGAAAAACTATGGCTACACCTTC
TRBD2	TRBJ2-1	TRBV2	.	CASGLDRSSYNEQFF	TGTGCCAGTGGACTAGATCGTAGCTCCTACAATGAGCAGTTCTTC
TRBD1	TRBJ1-3	TRBV19	.	CASSIFYRGLGNTIYF	TGTGCCAGTAGCATTTTCTACAGGGGGCTTGGAAACACCATATATTTT
.	TRBJ2-2	TRBV9	.	CASSVDGGVGELFF	TGTGCCAGCAGCGTAGACGGCGGGGTCGGGGAGCTGTTTTTT
.	TRBJ2-2	TRBV5-8	once	CASSLSSVGELFF	TGTGCCAGCAGCTTGAGTTCCGTCGGGGAGCTGTTTTTT
.	TRBJ2-2	TRBV6-6	.	CASSYQTGGELFF	TGTGCCAGCAGTTACCAGACGGGCGGGGAGCTGTTTTTT
TRBD1	TRBJ1-1	TRBV6-5	.	CASSYSPRGGDAEAFF	TGTGCCAGCAGTTACTCCCCTAGAGGGGGCGACGCTGAAGCTTTCTTT
TRBD1	TRBJ2-7	TRBV7-9	.	CASSLDRGGLEQYF	TGTGCCAGCAGCTTGGACAGGGGAGGCCTCGAGCAGTACTTC
TRBD2	TRBJ2-3	TRBV29-1	once	CSVEKREVEDTQYF	TGCAGCGTTGAAAAGCGGGAGGTCGAAGATACGCAGTATTTT
.	TRBJ1-2	TRBV19	once	CASNTGNEYGYTF	TGTGCCAGTAATACCGGGAATGAGTATGGCTACACCTTC